This TCR beta chain appears in the sequencing data of a study of blood T cell repertoires in COVID-19. This table comes from immunoSEQ multiplex PCR, and its TCRdb copy is limited to in-frame clones, with some not included. The sample has under 200,000 clones; roughly 90% are singletons. The junction had 8 bases not matched to a gene; V was cut back by 3 bases and J by 3 bases. Germline CDR1 MRHNA, CDR2 SNTAGT. The length of the CDR3 is 17 residues. The V call is TRBV6-4, the J call TRBJ2-2; 9 bases match TRBD2. Sequencing input: peripheral blood. This receptor was taken from a man between 18 and 35 years old with active or convalescent COVID-19. This CDR3 is CASSEQPAGGYTGELFF. CDR3 DNA sequence: TGTGCCAGCAGTGAACAGCCCGCGGGGGGGTACACCGGGGAGCTGTTTTTT.